The clone carrying this TCR beta chain has a count of ten or more. The source of the sample is a study of spatial heterogeneity in lung cancer. Stated time point: sample taken at primary tumor resection. Patients with untreated early-stage non-small cell lung cancer, numbering 72, were the donors. A unique molecular identifier was attached to every TCR cDNA molecule. From the 5' RACE reads, TCRdb called clonotypes with MiXCR, one entry per CDR3 protein. The profile covers more than 80,000 distinct CDR3 sequences, with roughly 12% appearing a single time and just over 40% taken by the ten largest. V was clipped by 5 bases and J by 0 bases; unmatched bases: 5. The CDR3 extends over 16 amino acids.

The chain has TRBV12-3 or TRBV12-4 and TRBJ2-1, with TRBD2 matching 9 bases. This sequence originates from a male donor with early-stage non-small cell lung cancer. The specimen was PBMCs, collected at surgery. In DNA, the CDR3 is TGTGCCAGCAGTCCGACTAGCGGTAGCTCCTACAATGAGCAGTTCTTC. Encoded protein: CASSPTSGSSYNEQFF.